This passage covers 6 T cell receptor beta chains from one sample sequenced in a study of blood T cells in healthy people across ages. Using a J-beta primer mix together with a sample-barcoded 5' primer, a second PCR was run for roughly 6 to 12 cycles. TCRdb re-called the 5' RACE reads with MiXCR, one entry per CDR3 protein. This table holds 1,500,000 or so distinct CDR3 sequences, almost 60% found once. Material for sequencing was blood. The receptors come from a man aged 18 to 30 in good health.

This clonotype was found a few times. The rearrangement joins TRBV7-9 to TRBJ2-4; D unresolved. Germline CDR1 SEHNR, CDR2 FQNEAQ (reference sequence). The CDR3 covers 15 residues. V lost 5 bases and J 7 bases, leaving 18 bases between the germline ends. CDR3: CASSHSPRLGNIQYF. CDR3 nucleotide sequence: TGTGCCAGCAGCCACAGCCCGCGTCTCGGGAACATTCAGTACTTC.

The V call is TRBV18, the J call TRBJ2-1; 9 nucleotides agree with TRBD2. The CDR3 is 13 residues long. The V gene's germline CDR1 is KGHSH and CDR2 LQKENI. With 4 bases clipped from V and 5 bases from J, the junction kept 0 bases outside the gene matches. The DNA for the CDR3 is TGTGCCAGCTCACAGCGGGGGGACAATGAGCAGTTCTTC. Residues: CASSQRGDNEQFF.

V gene TRBV4-2 combines with J gene TRBJ2-3, with TRBD2 matching over 10 bases. Germline V lookup: CDR1 LGHNA, CDR2 YNFKEQ. V was clipped by 4 bases and J by 4 bases; unmatched bases: 8. This CDR3 comprises 16 residues. The DNA of the CDR3 is TGTGCCAGCAGCCCTTCTAGCGGGAGAATTCCAGATACGCAGTATTTT. The encoded protein is CASSPSSGRIPDTQYF.

The V and J genes are TRBV2 and TRBJ2-1; tentative D call: TRBD2 (5 bases). This CDR3 is built from 15 residues. V was clipped by 4 bases and J by 6 bases, with 16 bases between them. The germline gives CDR1 SNHLY, CDR2 FYNNEI. In DNA form, the CDR3 reads TGTGCCAGCAGTGGGCCGCAGGACGGGGTCAATGAGCAGTTCTTC. Its protein product is CASSGPQDGVNEQFF.

This clonotype was observed a handful of times. The J gene is TRBJ1-2, the V gene TRBV10-3; maybe TRBD1 (5 bases). The germline gives CDR1 ENHRY, CDR2 SYGVKD. V lost 4 bases and J lost 5, with 11 bases in between. The CDR3 loop spans 13 amino acids. CDR3 in amino acids: CAISGGPNYGYTF. The CDR3 DNA reads as TGTGCCATCAGTGGGGGACCGAATTATGGCTACACCTTC.

DNA for the CDR3: TGCAGCGTTGAAGGTTTGGTAGGGGCAGAGGAGACCCAGTACTTC. It encodes CSVEGLVGAEETQYF. The chain carries TRBV29-1 and TRBJ2-5, with D perhaps TRBD1 (5 bases). The germline V gene encodes CDR1 SQVTM and CDR2 ANQGSEA. This CDR3 contains 15 residues. Trimming pared 1 base from V and 5 bases from J, leaving 17 bases between.